Reported below is one T cell receptor beta chain. Antigen unknown. CDR3 size: 18 residues. The ends lost 4 bases at V and 0 bases at J; junction bases unmatched: 7. Germline CDR1 is KGHSH and CDR2 is LQKENI. The sample belongs to a study of cytomegalovirus exposure and HLA in healthy donors. General study results and limits: Later analysis demonstrated an association between a missense DCLRE1C variant and TCR beta V- and J-gene trimming. TCR beta chains numbering more than 150 were designated cytomegalovirus-associated.

PCR employed 60 Vbeta and 13 Jbeta primers. Using immunoSEQ multiplex PCR, the repertoire was profiled, and TCRdb retains in-frame clones only, with some absent. Recorded for this sample: tens of thousands of clones. This TCR derives from a woman aged 40 to 55 in good health and CMV-seropositive. Material for sequencing was PBMCs. This chain connects TRBV18 to TRBJ1-3, with 12 bases matching TRBD1. The CDR3 DNA reads as TGTGCCAGCTCACTCCGGGACAGGGGGCCACTCTCTGGAAACACCATATATTTT. This gives the protein CASSLRDRGPLSGNTIYF.